This note documents a single T cell receptor (beta chain) sequence. Clones were read by immunoSEQ multiplex PCR, and TCRdb kept only the in-frame ones, dropping some. The sample records about 80,000 clones, more than 70% being singletons. The sample originates from a study of control samples from healthy donors and cancer patients. The length of the CDR3 is 11 residues. Germline V gives CDR1 GTSNPN, CDR2 SVGIG (reference sequence). The V end was cut by 0 bases, the J end by 11 bases, with 10 bases between. The V and J genes are TRBV30 and TRBJ1-1; D is unresolved. The sequenced sample was blood. The sequence derives from a woman in her forties or fifties in good health. CDR3 nucleotide sequence: TGTGCCTGGAGTGTACAAAACTCGGCTTTCTTT. As protein: CAWSVQNSAFF.